The text below deals with one TCR beta chain. The target of this receptor is not known. Qualities for individual bases were not recorded, and no much larger clone is one base off. Receptors were amplified or captured by the immunoSEQ multiplex PCR assay. The clones in this table, taken by TCRdb from immuneACCESS, are in-frame only. Not every clone is retained; where verified, under half of the shortfall comes from an unresolved V gene, and the cause of the rest is unknown. Counted in this sample were about 110,000 clones; approximately 91% of them appeared once. The top ten clonotypes cover 3.5% of the sample. This specimen belongs to a study of T cell changes during pregnancy in multiple sclerosis (dated by TCRdb to between 2018 and 2021). Describing the broader study: The study examined how the T cell repertoire changed over the course of pregnancy in women with multiple sclerosis.

Sequenced material: peripheral blood, taken after pregnancy. This sequence originates from a female donor with multiple sclerosis, enrolled in a pregnancy study.

The CDR3 is CASSLAGDRGMDTQYF. In nucleotides, the sequence is TGTGCCAGCAGTTTAGCAGGGGACAGGGGTATGGATACGCAGTATTTT. This chain joins TRBV28 to TRBJ2-3, and 10 junction bases match TRBD1. Per the germline V gene, MDHEN is the CDR1 and SYDVKM is the CDR2. For this chain, trimming is 2 bases at the V end and 6 bases at the J end, and the number of junction bases without a gene match is 8. Measured from the cysteine to the phenylalanine, the CDR3 is 16 residues long. Only CDR3 DNA remains: 48 bases, in frame from the first base.